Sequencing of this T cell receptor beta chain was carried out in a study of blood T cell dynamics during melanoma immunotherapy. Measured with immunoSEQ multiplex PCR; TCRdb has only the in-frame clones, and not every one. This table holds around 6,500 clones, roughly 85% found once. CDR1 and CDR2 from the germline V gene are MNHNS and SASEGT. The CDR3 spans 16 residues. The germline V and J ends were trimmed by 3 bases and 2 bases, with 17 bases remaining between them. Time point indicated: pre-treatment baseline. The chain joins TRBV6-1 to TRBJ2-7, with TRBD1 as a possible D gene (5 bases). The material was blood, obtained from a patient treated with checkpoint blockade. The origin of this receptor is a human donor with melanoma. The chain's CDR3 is CASSEGFQGIPYEQYF. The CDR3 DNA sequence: TGTGCCAGCAGTGAGGGTTTTCAGGGCATCCCCTACGAGCAGTACTTC.